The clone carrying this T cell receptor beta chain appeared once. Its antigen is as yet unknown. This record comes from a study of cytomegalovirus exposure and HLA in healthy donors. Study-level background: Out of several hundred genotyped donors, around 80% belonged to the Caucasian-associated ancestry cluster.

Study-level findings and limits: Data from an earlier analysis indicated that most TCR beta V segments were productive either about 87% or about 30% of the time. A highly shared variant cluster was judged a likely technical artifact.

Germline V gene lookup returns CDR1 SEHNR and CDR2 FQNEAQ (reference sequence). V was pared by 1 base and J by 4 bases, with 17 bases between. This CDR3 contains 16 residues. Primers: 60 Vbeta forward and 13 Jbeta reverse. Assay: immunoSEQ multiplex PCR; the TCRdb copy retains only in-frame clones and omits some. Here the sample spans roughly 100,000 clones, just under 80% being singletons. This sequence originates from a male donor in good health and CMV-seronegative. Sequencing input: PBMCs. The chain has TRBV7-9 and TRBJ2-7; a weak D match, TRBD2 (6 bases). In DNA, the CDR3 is TGTGCCAGCAGCTTAGGCGTGGGGATGGCGGGGTACGAGCAGTACTTC. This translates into CASSLGVGMAGYEQYF.